The present entry profiles one TCR beta chain with its context. The sample is drawn from a study of regulatory T cells in long-lasting Graves disease. About the study: Newly diagnosed Graves' patients took antithyroid drugs under 3 months.

Time point noted: newly diagnosed GD, antithyroid drugs for less than 3 months. The TCR library was made from RNA that had been extracted from PBMCs in TRIzol. Construction of the TCR beta libraries employed iRepertoire HTBI primers in conjunction with Arm-PCR of CDR3 regions. TCRdb used MiXCR to reprocess the multiplex PCR reads, holding one entry per CDR3 protein. The sample consists of approximately 540,000 distinct CDR3 sequences, around 12% of them appearing once. These same data were also listed under a study on T cells in Graves' hyperthyroidism and ophthalmopathy.

Sequences were derived from peripheral blood mononuclear cells (PBMCs), sampled at new diagnosis, from a patient treated with antithyroid drugs. The origin of this receptor is a woman aged 25 to 39 with Graves disease.

CDR3 sequence: CASSRDPGTAGELFF. The CDR3 region has the DNA TGTGCCAGCAGTCGTGACCCCGGGACAGCCGGGGAGCTGTTTTTT. The rearrangement joins TRBV6-1 to TRBJ2-2; 7 nucleotides line up with TRBD1. Germline CDR1 and CDR2: MNHNS and SASEGT. V lost 5 bases to trimming and J lost 6 bases; unmatched junction nucleotides: 9. This CDR3 comprises 15 residues.